These 18 T cell receptor beta chains were sequenced from one sample in a study of blood T cell repertoires in COVID-19. The table came from immunoSEQ multiplex PCR; TCRdb's copy has only in-frame clones and leaves some out. Here the sample spans tens of thousands of clones, approximately 90% being singletons. The sequencing input was peripheral blood. The receptor set was obtained from a man in his 70s with acute or convalescent COVID-19.

This chain connects TRBV21-1 to TRBJ2-7; the table assigns TRBD1, which was not confirmed against the DNA. TRBV21-1 is annotated as a pseudogene. CDR3 size: 15 residues. CDR3 amino acids: CAPLKRTETRNRRYF. The DNA for the CDR3 is TGTGCCCCCCTTAAAAGGACAGAGACCAGAAACCGGCGGTACTTC.

This clone was detected once. The chain uses TRBV7-2 and TRBJ2-3; maybe TRBD2 (5 bases). The CDR3 runs to 13 residues. Germline V gives CDR1 SGHTA, CDR2 FQGNSA. The V and J ends lost 5 bases and 4 bases respectively, with 10 bases between them. In nucleotides, the CDR3 is TGTGCCAGCAGCCCGGGCGGGTCAGATACGCAGTATTTT. This translates into CASSPGGSDTQYF.

V and J are TRBV28 and TRBJ2-1; 9 positions match TRBD1. V dropped 5 bases and J dropped 12; count of bases not matched to a gene: 2. CDR1 and CDR2 from the germline V gene are MDHEN and SYDVKM. CDR3 length: 11 residues. The CDR3 DNA follows: TGTGCCAGCAGTGTGACAGGGGGGCAGTTCTTC. This translates into CASSVTGGQFF.

In its sample, this clone was seen once. The V call is TRBV28, the J call TRBJ2-3, with 9 positions matching TRBD2. The germline V gene has CDR1 MDHEN and CDR2 SYDVKM. The CDR3 covers 14 residues. V lost 9 bases to trimming and J lost 4 bases; unmatched junction nucleotides: 8. CDR3 sequence (DNA): TGTGCCAGTGCCGGCGGGGGGGCCCCAGATACGCAGTATTTT. Its protein is CASAGGGAPDTQYF.

The rearrangement joins TRBV6-2 or TRBV6-3 to TRBJ1-5; D is uncertain. The V end was cut by 0 bases, the J end by 4 bases, with 10 bases between. The CDR3 runs 15 residues. CDR1 and CDR2 (germline): MNHEY, SVGEGT. In DNA form, the CDR3 reads TGTGCCAGCAGTTACTCGTCGACAAGGAATCAGCCCCAGCATTTT. Translation: CASSYSSTRNQPQHF.

The chain has TRBV18 and TRBJ1-1; 8 bases agree with TRBD1. The CDR3 is 14 residues long. Germline trimming cut 6 bases from V and 1 base from J; bases unmatched to any gene: 4. Germline CDR1 and CDR2: KGHSH and LQKENI. The CDR3 region has the DNA TGTGCCAGCTCGCCTACAGGGGGGAACACTGAAGCTTTCTTT. Translated: CASSPTGGNTEAFF.

The CDR3 is CASSLTGRLANEKLFF. The DNA for the CDR3 is TGTGCCAGCAGCTTGACAGGGAGGTTGGCTAATGAAAAACTGTTTTTT. V is TRBV7-9 and J is TRBJ1-4; TRBD1 agrees at 7 bases. The length of the CDR3 is 16 residues. The V gene's germline CDR1 is SEHNR and CDR2 FQNEAQ (reference sequence). Germline trimming cut 3 bases from V and 3 bases from J; bases unmatched to any gene: 7.

This clone was recorded only once. The chain is built from TRBV5-8 and TRBJ2-3, with 9 bases lining up with TRBD2. Trimming took 4 bases from V and 3 from J; bases not matched to a gene: 6. There are 15 residues in the CDR3. Germline V CDR1 and CDR2: SGHTS, YDEGEE. The CDR3 DNA is TGTGCCAGCAGCCCCGGGCGGGGGGGGACAGATACGCAGTATTTT. Translated, it gives CASSPGRGGTDTQYF.

The chain employs TRBV7-9 and TRBJ2-5; maybe TRBD2 (5 bases). CDR3 length equals 14 residues. V was shortened by 1 base and J by 6 bases, with 12 bases between the two germline ends. The germline gives CDR1 SEHNR, CDR2 FQNEAQ (reference sequence). CDR3 residues: CASSLELVGKTQYF. In DNA form, the CDR3 reads TGTGCCAGCAGCTTAGAACTAGTGGGAAAGACCCAGTACTTC.

The chain employs TRBV18 and TRBJ1-1, with D tentatively TRBD1 (5 bases). This CDR3 has 17 amino acids. CDR1 is KGHSH, CDR2 LQKENI, per germline. The germline V and J ends were trimmed by 3 bases and 3 bases, with 20 bases remaining between them. In DNA form, the CDR3 reads TGTGCCAGCTCACCGATATTAAGGGGCGCATCGGACACTGAAGCTTTCTTT. It translates to CASSPILRGASDTEAFF.

The gene calls are TRBV12-3 or TRBV12-4 and TRBJ1-2; D unresolved. Trimming cost V 2 bases and J 8 bases, with 12 bases left between them. The CDR3 runs 13 residues. CDR3 residues: CASSLRLSEGYTF. In DNA form, the CDR3 reads TGTGCCAGCAGTTTACGGCTGTCGGAGGGCTACACCTTC.

This chain joins TRBV3-1 (or the pseudogene TRBV3-2) and TRBJ2-5, with D unclear. Trimming pared 2 bases from V and 3 bases from J, leaving 4 bases between. Looked up from germline, CDR1 is LGHDT and CDR2 is YNNKEL (reference sequence). This CDR3 has 12 residues. The CDR3 region is CASSQLEETQYF. CDR3 nucleotide sequence: TGTGCCAGCAGCCAACTAGAAGAGACCCAGTACTTC.

The chain carries TRBV7-9 and TRBJ1-4; tentatively, D is TRBD1 (6 bases). The CDR3 is 14 amino acids. Trimming removed 5 bases from V and 8 bases from J, with 15 bases in between. CDR1 and CDR2 from the germline V gene are SEHNR and FQNEAQ (reference sequence). In DNA, the CDR3 is TGTGCCAGCAGCGGAACAGGGTTATGGGAAAAACTGTTTTTT. As protein: CASSGTGLWEKLFF. Looking up the rest from reference TRBV7-9 and TRBJ1-4 gives the full variable domain: DTGVSQNPRHKITKRGQNVTFRCDPISEHNRLYWYRQTLGQGPEFLTYFQNEAQLEKSRLLSDRFSAERPKGSFSTLEIQRTEQGDSAMYLCASSGTGLWEKLFFGSGTQLSVL.

This chain joins TRBV3-1 (or the pseudogene TRBV3-2) and TRBJ2-7, with TRBD1 matching 7 bases. The germline CDR1 and CDR2 sequences are LGHDT and YNNKEL (reference sequence). This CDR3 has 16 amino acids. V was clipped by 1 base and J by 0 bases; unmatched bases: 6. CDR3 nucleotides: TGTGCCAGCAGCCAAGTAACCCGGGACAGCTCCTACGAGCAGTACTTC. Its protein product is CASSQVTRDSSYEQYF.

V is TRBV24-1 and J is TRBJ2-3; TRBD1 aligns across 9 bases. The CDR3 runs 17 residues. CDR1 and CDR2 (germline): KGHDR, SFDVKD. The V segment lost 0 bases and the J segment 2 bases; nucleotides outside the gene matches: 5. The CDR3, as DNA: TGTGCCACCAGTGATTTGGGGACAGGGTCTACCACAGATACGCAGTATTTT. It yields the protein CATSDLGTGSTTDTQYF.

The count of this clone is one. The rearrangement uses TRBV9 and TRBJ2-7; the match to TRBD2 covers 8 bases. This CDR3 contains 15 residues. V dropped 4 bases and J dropped 2; count of bases not matched to a gene: 8. Per the germline V gene, CDR1 is SGDLS and CDR2 is YYNGEE. CDR3 nucleotide sequence: TGTGCCAGCAGCCCCACGGCGGGGGGTACCTACGAGCAGTACTTC. Amino acid sequence: CASSPTAGGTYEQYF. Looking up the rest from reference TRBV9 and TRBJ2-7 gives the full variable domain: DSGVTQTPKHLITATGQRVTLRCSPRSGDLSVYWYQQSLDQGLQFLIQYYNGEERAKGNILERFSAQQFPDLHSELNLSSLELGDSALYFCASSPTAGGTYEQYFGPGTRLTVT.

The chain carries TRBV28 and TRBJ1-1, with 11 nucleotides matching TRBD1. Germline-derived CDR1 and CDR2 are MDHEN and SYDVKM. J gave up 5 bases and V 2 bases, and 4 bases lay outside the gene matches. The CDR3 spans 15 residues. CDR3 residues: CASSLTGTGGTEAFF. The CDR3 DNA follows: TGTGCCAGCAGTTTAACCGGGACAGGGGGGACTGAAGCTTTCTTT.

V and J are TRBV7-6 and TRBJ1-2; 7 nucleotides agree with TRBD1. With V trimmed by 7 bases and J by 5 bases, 22 bases remained unmatched. The CDR3 covers 18 residues. The germline CDR1 and CDR2 sequences are SGHVS and FNYEAQ. CDR3 sequence (DNA): TGTGCCAGCACCCACCCCCCGGGACAGAAAACACTCAAGTATGGCTACACCTTC. The encoded protein is CASTHPPGQKTLKYGYTF.